This TCR beta chain comes out of a study of CD4 and CD8 cells across lung adenocarcinoma regions. Localized lung adenocarcinoma, a non-small cell lung cancer, affected the donors. TCRdb passed the PCR reads through MiXCR, listing each CDR3 protein once. In the table there are about 23,000 distinct CDR3 sequences, around 50% of which are singletons. Germline V lookup: CDR1 ENHRY, CDR2 SYGVKD. The junction had 15 bases not matched to a gene; V was cut back by 11 bases and J by 13 bases. This CDR3 region has 15 residues. This receptor was identified in a male donor with lung adenocarcinoma. The CD4 and CD8 labels of this study may be unreliable. J is TRBJ2-4 and V is TRBV10-3; 15 nucleotides match TRBD2. The sequencing sample was made of CD4+ T cells from the center of a lung tumor. The CDR3 nucleotides are TGTGCCTCAGGGGGACTAGCGGGAGGTGAAGATATGCAGTACTTC. It yields the protein CASGGLAGGEDMQYF.